The next 27 T cell receptor beta chains were all read from a single sample in a study of OX40 agonist ivuxolimab in advanced cancers. Some clones are missing from TCRdb's copy, which holds only in-frame ones; the method was immunoSEQ multiplex PCR. This sample has 35,000 to 40,000 clones; 70% to 90% occur once, and the top ten carry around 2.4%. The specimen was CD4+ or CD8+ T cells sorted from blood, collected in a trial of the OX40 agonist ivuxolimab. All receptors come from an adult with an advanced solid tumor such as melanoma, head and neck, liver or kidney cancer.

The J gene is TRBJ1-5, the V gene TRBV2; D gene ambiguous. CDR1 and CDR2 (germline): SNHLY, FYNNEI. There are 14 residues in the CDR3. V was trimmed by 2 bases and J by 4 bases, leaving 9 bases between them. CDR3 nucleotides: TGTGCCAGCAGTGAATTGGCAGGTAATCAGCCCCAGCATTTT. It codes for CASSELAGNQPQHF.

The chain employs TRBV30 and TRBJ2-7; possible D gene TRBD1, 6 bases. This CDR3 spans 14 amino acids. Looked up from germline, CDR1 is GTSNPN and CDR2 is SVGIG (reference sequence). Trimming cost V 0 bases and J 2 bases, with 11 bases left between them. Here the CDR3 DNA reads TGTGCCTGGAGTGTAGGGGGTGACACCTACGAGCAGTACTTC. This translates into CAWSVGGDTYEQYF.

The chain uses TRBV12-5 and TRBJ2-3, with a possible D match to TRBD1 (5 bases). From germline, CDR1 is LGHNT and CDR2 FRNRAP. The CDR3 is 13 residues long. V gave up 7 bases and J gave up 2 bases, with 10 bases separating them. The CDR3: CASENRNTDTQYF. The CDR3 DNA reads as TGTGCTAGTGAGAACAGGAACACAGATACGCAGTATTTT.

This chain connects TRBV7-6 to TRBJ2-1; weak D call: TRBD2 (6 bases). Germline V CDR1 and CDR2: SGHVS, FNYEAQ. V lost 5 bases, J lost 0 bases, and 8 bases lay in between. The CDR3 runs 14 residues. This chain's CDR3 is CASSRESSYNEQFF. The CDR3 nucleotides are TGTGCCAGCAGCCGGGAGAGCTCCTACAATGAGCAGTTCTTC.

The chain employs TRBV2 and TRBJ1-2; 7 positions agree with TRBD1. CDR1 is SNHLY, CDR2 FYNNEI, per germline. Trimming took 7 bases from V and 7 from J; bases not matched to a gene: 6. The CDR3 spans 12 residues. The CDR3 nucleotides read TGTGCCAGCACCCAAGGGGGCCCTGGCTACACCTTC. Translation gives CASTQGGPGYTF. Combining the CDR3 with reference TRBV2 and TRBJ1-2 gives the whole variable domain EPEVTQTPSHQVTQMGQEVILRCVPISNHLYFYWYRQILGQKVEFLVSFYNNEISEKSEIFDDQFSVERPDGSNFTLKIRSTKLEDSAMYFCASTQGGPGYTFGSGTRLTVV.

This rearrangement joins TRBV5-6 to TRBJ2-1; TRBD2 agrees at 8 bases. After removal of 0 bases from V and 7 bases from J, the junction contained 9 bases not matched to a gene. The CDR3 has 16 residues. Germline lookup yields CDR1 SGHDT and CDR2 YYEEEE. CDR3 in DNA: TGTGCCAGCAGCTTGGCGATTAGCGGGGCACCTAATGAGCAGTTCTTC. It translates to CASSLAISGAPNEQFF.

The chain is built from TRBV7-8 and TRBJ1-1; D call uncertain. The CDR3 loop spans 15 amino acids. The germline V gene has CDR1 SGHVS and CDR2 FQNEAQ. The V gene lost 4 bases and the J gene lost 1 base, with 13 bases spanning the gap. The CDR3, as DNA: TGTGCCAGCAGCTCTTTCGGGGAGAAGAACACTGAAGCTTTCTTT. The encoded protein is CASSSFGEKNTEAFF. The complete variable domain, with remaining parts taken from reference TRBV7-8 and TRBJ1-1, reads GAGVSQSPRYKVAKRGQDVALRCDPISGHVSLFWYQQALGQGPEFLTYFQNEAQLDKSGLPSDRFFAERPEGSVSTLKIQRTQQEDSAVYLCASSSFGEKNTEAFFGQGTRLTVV.

V and J are TRBV27 and TRBJ1-1; D call uncertain. Trimming cost V 8 bases and J 4 bases, with 17 bases left between them. The V gene's germline CDR1 is MNHEY and CDR2 SMNVEV (reference sequence). The CDR3 spans 14 residues. CDR3 in DNA: TGTGCCAGCCGGCATGAGGGTATCATCACTGAAGCTTTCTTT. It is translated as CASRHEGIITEAFF.

CDR3 amino acids: CASTNSEQGIKELFF. The CDR3 region has the DNA TGCGCCAGCACAAATAGCGAACAGGGGATCAAGGAGCTGTTTTTT. The V call is TRBV4-1, the J call TRBJ2-2, with TRBD1 matching over 7 bases. Germline lookup yields CDR1 MGHRA and CDR2 YSYEKL. The CDR3 totals 15 residues. V was clipped by 7 bases and J by 10 bases; unmatched bases: 15.

J is TRBJ1-2 and V is TRBV6-4; D is unclear. This CDR3 comprises 15 residues. V was clipped by 4 bases and J by 6 bases, with 18 bases between them. In germline, CDR1 is MRHNA, CDR2 SNTAGT. For the CDR3, the DNA is TGTGCCAGCAGTGTGAATGCCGGGATCGGTAATGGCTACACCTTC. Amino acids: CASSVNAGIGNGYTF.

This clone has just a few counts. The chain has TRBV6-6 and TRBJ1-2, with D hard to call. V gave up 0 bases and J gave up 1 base, with 9 bases separating them. The CDR3 totals 15 residues. In germline, CDR1 is MNHNY, CDR2 SVGAGI (reference sequence). The CDR3 spells CASSYSSGINYGYTF. Written as DNA, the CDR3 is TGTGCCAGCAGTTACTCATCCGGGATTAACTATGGCTACACCTTC.

The chain carries TRBV6-5 and TRBJ1-6; D is unclear. This CDR3 spans 13 amino acids. Germline lookup yields CDR1 MNHEY and CDR2 SVGAGI. The V gene lost 1 base and the J gene lost 8 bases, with 6 bases spanning the gap. The CDR3 loop reads CASSYLQHSPLHF. DNA of the CDR3: TGTGCCAGCAGTTACTTACAGCATTCACCCCTCCACTTT.

The CDR3 DNA sequence: TGTGCCAGCAGTGAATATTCCCTAATAGGCTACACCTTC. Translating gives CASSEYSLIGYTF. The chain links TRBV25-1 to TRBJ1-2; no clear D. Trimming stripped 0 bases from V and 8 bases from J, with 10 bases between. The CDR3 has 13 residues. Germline CDR1 and CDR2: MGHDK and SYGVNS.

This chain links TRBV19 with TRBJ2-3, with D possibly called TRBD1 or TRBD2 (6 bases each). V lost 7 bases, J lost 2 bases, and 13 bases lay in between. This CDR3 contains 14 residues. In germline, CDR1 is LNHDA, CDR2 SQIVND (reference sequence). CDR3 loop: CASMSGGNTDTQYF. CDR3 in DNA: TGTGCCAGTATGTCCGGGGGCAACACAGATACGCAGTATTTT.

The chain links TRBV19 to TRBJ1-2, with D perhaps TRBD1 (5 bases). Germline CDR1 is LNHDA and CDR2 is SQIVND (reference sequence). Trimming stripped 6 bases from V and 2 bases from J, with 13 bases between. The CDR3 contains 14 residues. The CDR3 bases are TGTGCCAGTAGGTCAAGAGGGGAGAACTATGGCTACACCTTC. Its protein product is CASRSRGENYGYTF.

This clone occurred once. The chain combines TRBV6-6 with TRBJ1-4; D gene unclear. Germline-derived CDR1 and CDR2 are MNHNY and SVGAGI (reference sequence). The V and J ends lost 3 bases and 6 bases respectively, with 8 bases between them. The CDR3 is 13 amino acids. The chain's CDR3 is CASSYTNDEKLFF. The CDR3 DNA reads TGTGCCAGCAGTTATACTAATGATGAAAAACTGTTTTTT.

The chain carries TRBV12-5 and TRBJ1-5; D not resolved. Trimming left V 4 bases short and J 3 bases short, with 1 base between. The CDR3 is made up of 11 amino acids. In germline, CDR1 is LGHNT, CDR2 FRNRAP. In DNA, the CDR3 is TGTGCTAGTGGTTACAATCAGCCCCAGCATTTT. Amino acids: CASGYNQPQHF.

This rearrangement joins TRBV5-4 to TRBJ2-7, with 8 positions matching TRBD2. Germline loops: CDR1 SGHNT, CDR2 YYREEE (reference sequence). After removal of 0 bases from V and 9 bases from J, the junction contained 11 bases not matched to a gene. This CDR3 has 15 amino acids. DNA of the CDR3: TGTGCCAGCAGCTTGGATGGCGGGGGGCAGGACGGGCAGTACTTC. Residues: CASSLDGGGQDGQYF.

J is TRBJ1-2 and V is TRBV4-2, with a weak D call TRBD1 (6 bases). The germline gives CDR1 LGHNA, CDR2 YNFKEQ. The CDR3 is 19 amino acids. V shed 0 bases and J shed 0 bases, with 20 bases lying between them. CDR3 region: CASSQDGGGQDLANYGYTF. DNA of the CDR3: TGTGCCAGCAGCCAAGATGGGGGGGGACAAGATTTAGCTAACTATGGCTACACCTTC.

The CDR3: CASSVGGAVSGNTIYF. In nucleotides, the CDR3 is TGTGCCAGCAGCGTAGGGGGAGCCGTCTCTGGAAACACCATATATTTT. This chain uses TRBV9 with TRBJ1-3, with D unclear. The CDR3 sequence is 16 residues long. V gave up 0 bases and J gave up 0 bases, with 10 bases separating them. Per germline, CDR1 SGDLS and CDR2 YYNGEE.

The chain has TRBV2 and TRBJ2-7; no clear D gene. Germline V gene sequence: CDR1 SNHLY, CDR2 FYNNEI. Trimming shortened V by 3 bases and J by 3 bases, and 12 bases separated the two germline ends. The CDR3 length is 14 residues. The CDR3 spells CASSEDLTNYEQYF. The CDR3 DNA sequence: TGTGCCAGCAGTGAGGACCTAACCAACTACGAGCAGTACTTC.

This chain uses TRBV5-4 with TRBJ2-3, with 12 bases that match TRBD2. Trimming at V came to 2 bases and at J to 1 base, leaving 2 bases not matched to a gene. The CDR3 has 16 residues. Germline CDR1 reads SGHNT; CDR2 reads YYREEE (reference sequence). In DNA, the CDR3 is TGTGCCAGCAGCTTACTAGCGGGGGGCCGCACAGATACGCAGTATTTT. Its protein is CASSLLAGGRTDTQYF.

The rearrangement links TRBV7-9 to TRBJ2-6; D gene ambiguous. Germline V CDR1 and CDR2: SEHNR, FQNEAQ (reference sequence). This CDR3 spans 16 amino acids. The V end lost 5 bases, the J end lost 1 base, and 12 bases lay between the germline ends. CDR3 DNA: TGTGCCAGCAGCCCCCGAGTAGGGTCTGGGGCCAACGTCCTGACTTTC. This gives the protein CASSPRVGSGANVLTF.

Of note for this clone: The sample contains more than one DNA sequence encoding this CDR3. The chain employs TRBV9 and TRBJ1-2; 7 bases line up with TRBD1. The CDR3 contains 14 residues. The germline V gene encodes CDR1 SGDLS and CDR2 YYNGEE. V gave up 4 bases and J gave up 1 base; unmatched junction bases: 4. CDR3 coding DNA: TGTGCCAGCAGCCCCCGACAGGGTAACTATGGCTACACCTTC. It yields the protein CASSPRQGNYGYTF.

V and J are TRBV2 and TRBJ2-6; D call uncertain. The V end was cut by 5 bases, the J end by 0 bases, with 11 bases between. The CDR3 runs to 16 residues. Per the germline V gene, CDR1 is SNHLY and CDR2 is FYNNEI. In DNA, the CDR3 is TGTGCCAGCAGTTCCCGGACGGCCTCTGGGGCCAACGTCCTGACTTTC. Protein: CASSSRTASGANVLTF. The complete variable domain, with remaining parts taken from reference TRBV2 and TRBJ2-6, reads EPEVTQTPSHQVTQMGQEVILRCVPISNHLYFYWYRQILGQKVEFLVSFYNNEISEKSEIFDDQFSVERPDGSNFTLKIRSTKLEDSAMYFCASSSRTASGANVLTFGAGSRLTVL.

This clone was detected a few times. V and J are TRBV2 and TRBJ1-6; D is uncertain. The germline V and J ends were trimmed by 7 bases and 9 bases, with 10 bases remaining between them. Germline-derived CDR1 and CDR2 are SNHLY and FYNNEI. The CDR3 covers 12 residues. The chain's CDR3 is CASKVRFSPLHF. CDR3 sequence (DNA): TGTGCCAGCAAAGTAAGGTTTTCACCCCTCCACTTT.

The chain links TRBV18 to TRBJ2-4, with D tentatively TRBD1 (5 bases). This CDR3 has 14 amino acids. V gave up 3 bases and J gave up 2 bases, with 8 bases separating them. Germline V gene data show CDR1 as KGHSH and CDR2 as LQKENI. As DNA, the CDR3 is TGTGCCAGCTCACCCGACAGTCCCAAAAACATTCAGTACTTC. This encodes CASSPDSPKNIQYF.